These T cell receptor beta chains were read from a single sample in a study of ipilimumab plus nivolumab after autologous stem cell transplantation. TCRdb's copy holds only in-frame clones and misses some; the assay was immunoSEQ multiplex PCR. Here the sample spans about 43,000 clones, roughly 90% being singletons. The material sequenced was PBMCs, taken in a trial of ipilimumab plus nivolumab as post-transplant consolidation. Receptors were obtained from a male donor with multiple myeloma. Each CDR3 is given with its conserved first and last residue.

v_gene	len	j_gene	CDR3aa
TRBV7-2	11	TRBJ2-5	CASSFGETQYF
TRBV7-2	13	TRBJ1-5	CASSLAGSQPQHF
TRBV7-6	15	TRBJ2-7	CASSFGTSGSYEQYF
TRBV28	15	TRBJ1-2	CASSLVDAVDYGYTF
TRBV18	16	TRBJ2-3	CASSPRAGAGTDTQYF
TRBV28	15	TRBJ2-7	CASSPPGQGSREQYF
TRBV6-1	14	TRBJ1-2	CASSEALGTRGYTF
TRBV2	14	TRBJ1-4	CASSRDRVGEKLFF
TRBV28	15	TRBJ1-4	CASSLEYDRNEKLFF
TRBV7-3	15	TRBJ1-1	CASSLLGEGNTEAFF
TRBV5-8	15	TRBJ2-3	CASSEGTGNTDTQYF
TRBV4-3	16	TRBJ1-2	CASSQDREGLSGGYTF
TRBV5-1	15	TRBJ2-2	CASSFLDREAGELFF
TRBV2	13	TRBJ2-1	CATTVGAYNEQFF
TRBV5-4	14	TRBJ2-2	CASSSPEVTGELFF
TRBV14	16	TRBJ2-2	CASSHRRTGVTGELFF
TRBV27	15	TRBJ2-7	CASSRSGTGPTRQYF
TRBV6-5	14	TRBJ1-2	CASSVDGNLGGYTF
TRBV5-1	17	TRBJ2-2	CASSLGGLATNTGELFF
TRBV19	13	TRBJ1-1	CASSISRITGAFF
TRBV6-1	14	TRBJ2-2	CASTSEGNTGELFF
TRBV11-2	14	TRBJ1-2	CASSSGAGLGGYTF